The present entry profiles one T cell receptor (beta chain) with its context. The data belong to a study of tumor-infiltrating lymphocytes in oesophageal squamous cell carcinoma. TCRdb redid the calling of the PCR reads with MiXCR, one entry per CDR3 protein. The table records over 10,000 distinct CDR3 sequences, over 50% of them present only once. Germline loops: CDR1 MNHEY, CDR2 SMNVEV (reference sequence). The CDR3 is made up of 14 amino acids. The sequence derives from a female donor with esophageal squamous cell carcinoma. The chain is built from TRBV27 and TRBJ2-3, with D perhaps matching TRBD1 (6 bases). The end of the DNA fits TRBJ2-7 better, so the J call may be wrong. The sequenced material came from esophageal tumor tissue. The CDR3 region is CASSFRGPAYEQYF. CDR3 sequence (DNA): TGTGCCAGCAGTTTCAGGGGCCCTGCCTACGAGCAGTACTTC.